The T cell receptor beta chain described here comes from a study of blood T cell repertoires in COVID-19. Only in-frame clones appear in the TCRdb table, and some are missing; sequencing was by immunoSEQ multiplex PCR. The sample has approximately 37,000 clones, roughly 88% seen once. The V and J ends lost 0 bases and 8 bases respectively, with 10 bases between them. From germline, CDR1 is MGHRA and CDR2 YSYEKL. This CDR3 comprises 13 residues. The receptor's source is a woman aged 65 to 85 with acute or convalescent COVID-19. J is TRBJ1-2 and V is TRBV4-1; D unclear. The sequencing sample was made of peripheral blood. The CDR3 nucleotides read TGCGCCAGCAGCCAAGACCTCCCTCGGGGCTACACCTTC. Protein sequence: CASSQDLPRGYTF.